This record covers a single T cell receptor (beta chain). This entry is derived from a study of blood T cell repertoires in COVID-19. Study background: Samples came from the United States, Italy and Spain, spanning acute and convalescent COVID-19. In each case, the material was cDNA or gDNA derived from T cells, B-cell-depleted T cells, or PBMCs.

Methods used by the authors: Scientists estimated how many nucleated cells there were by amplifying reference gene primers. The method was immunoSEQ multiplex PCR; TCRdb's version includes in-frame clones alone and lacks a portion of them. For V, J and clone size, that table is used; D and trimming come from the DNA. This sample has about 180,000 clones, with roughly 75% found just once. Germline lookup yields CDR1 SGDLS and CDR2 YYNGEE. This CDR3 has 14 residues. V was clipped by 6 bases and J by 6 bases; unmatched bases: 10. This clonotype was sampled from a man in his 70s with active or convalescent COVID-19. The genes are TRBV9 and TRBJ2-3, with 7 nucleotides matching TRBD1. Sequencing was performed on peripheral blood. The CDR3 DNA is TGTGCCAGCAAGGGGGCCGGTCCGGGGGATACGCAGTATTTT. Translated: CASKGAGPGDTQYF.